This T cell receptor beta chain comes out of a study of OX40 agonist ivuxolimab in advanced cancers. Study-wide results and limits: Some of the lowest clonal expansion was seen in partial responders at 0.1-3.0 mg/kg. On average, CD8+ T cells showed a greater number of expanded clones than CD4+.

This CDR3 has 15 residues. CDR1 is KGHSH and CDR2 is LQKENI in the germline V gene. Trimming removed 0 bases from V and 5 bases from J; junction bases left unmatched: 6. Profiled with immunoSEQ multiplex PCR; TCRdb holds only in-frame clones, not every one. The sample contains some 50,000 clones, roughly 88% of which appear only once. In regard to this clone: What it binds is unknown.

This TCR was sampled from an adult with an advanced solid tumor such as melanoma, head and neck, liver or kidney cancer. The J gene is TRBJ2-5, the V gene TRBV18, with 7 bases matching TRBD1. Sequenced material: CD4+ or CD8+ T cells sorted from blood, taken in a trial of the OX40 agonist ivuxolimab. CDR3 coding DNA: TGTGCCAGCTCACCACCGACAGGGAGAGGGGAGACCCAGTACTTC. Amino acids: CASSPPTGRGETQYF. The whole variable domain, filled in from reference TRBV18 and TRBJ2-5, reads NAGVMQNPRHLVRRRGQEARLRCSPMKGHSHVYWYRQLPEEGLKFMVYLQKENIIDESGMPKERFSAEFPKEGPSILRIQQVVRGDSAAYFCASSPPTGRGETQYFGPGTRLLVL.